The TCR beta chain under discussion was sequenced for a study of CD8 T cells in Susac syndrome. Study overall: The Susac syndrome patients were therapy-naive, on corticosteroids, or on intravenous immunoglobulin alone at blood draw.

It was with random hexamers that roughly 0.45 to 1 ug RNA was reverse transcribed. Across 54 Vbeta and 13 Jbeta, immunoSEQ multiplex PCR amplified TCR beta CDR3. In TCRdb, the immunoSEQ multiplex PCR reads were re-called with MiXCR into one record per CDR3 protein. The sample has roughly 250,000 distinct CDR3 sequences, almost 97% seen once. The source of this sequence is a human donor with Susac syndrome. Sequencing was carried out using CD4+ T cells from PBMCs.

CDR3 region: CASSLLGENTEAFF. CDR3 DNA sequence: TGTGCCAGCAGCTTACTGGGGGAGAACACTGAAGCTTTCTTT. The chain couples TRBV11-2 to TRBJ1-1; D perhaps matches TRBD1 (5 bases). The ends were cut back, 2 bases at V and 1 base at J, with 8 bases in the middle. The CDR3 has 14 residues. Germline V gene sequence: CDR1 SGHAT, CDR2 FQNNGV.